Listed below are T cell receptor beta chains from one sample, sequenced in a study of shared clonotypes between healthy human individuals. The table came from immunoSEQ multiplex PCR; TCRdb's copy has only in-frame clones and leaves some out. The table lists about 980,000 clones, 60% to 85% of them singletons. Sample: memory CD4+ T cells sorted from blood. These receptor sequences come from a man aged 18 to 29 in good health. The CDR3 runs from the conserved cysteine through the conserved F or W. A D gene is named only where the DNA matches it firmly. Size is omitted from some rows. Given values are once, few, many or a class for expanded clones.

>.|TRBJ2-1|TRBD2|TRBV2
CASSDLAGGNLYNEQFF
TGTGCCAGCAGTGACCTGGCGGGAGGGAACCTATACAATGAGCAGTTCTTC
>.|TRBJ1-1|.|TRBV5-1
CASSLGAPMNTEAFF
TGCGCCAGCAGCTTGGGGGCCCCAATGAACACTGAAGCTTTCTTT
>once|TRBJ1-6|.|TRBV30
CAWSPLPSGLGNSPLHF
TGTGCCTGGAGTCCTCTACCTTCGGGCCTCGGAAATTCACCCCTCCACTTT
>.|TRBJ1-3|.|TRBV6-1
CASRDRFDGNTIYF
TGTGCCAGCAGAGACAGGTTTGATGGAAACACCATATATTTT
>few|TRBJ1-3|.|TRBV11-2
CASSSGLSGNTIYF
TGTGCCAGCAGCTCAGGGCTCTCTGGAAACACCATATATTTT
>.|TRBJ2-1|.|TRBV5-1
CASSLSGLSRDEQFF
TGCGCCAGCAGCTTGTCGGGACTCTCACGGGATGAGCAGTTCTTC
>.|TRBJ2-5|.|TRBV30
CAWSRQQETQYF
TGTGCCTGGAGTCGGCAGCAAGAGACCCAGTACTTC
>.|TRBJ2-7|.|TRBV2
CASSERFFSYEQYF
TGTGCCAGCAGTGAACGGTTTTTCTCCTACGAGCAGTACTTC
>.|TRBJ1-1|.|TRBV6-5
CASSYGRNTEAFF
TGTGCCAGCAGTTACGGCAGGAACACTGAAGCTTTCTTT
>.|TRBJ2-7|.|TRBV29-1
CSALGAFTYEQYF
TGCAGCGCTCTAGGGGCCTTCACCTACGAGCAGTACTTC
>few|TRBJ1-2|TRBD1|TRBV30
CAWSVGGQASYGYTF
TGTGCCTGGAGTGTAGGAGGACAGGCTTCCTATGGCTACACCTTC
>.|TRBJ1-6|.|TRBV5-4
CASSFGVSGRDLPLHF
TGTGCCAGCAGCTTTGGCGTCAGTGGCAGGGATTTACCCCTCCACTTT
>few|TRBJ2-5|TRBD2|TRBV2
CASSDGTIEETQYF
TGTGCCAGCAGTGATGGGACTATAGAAGAGACCCAGTACTTC
>.|TRBJ2-5|.|TRBV5-1
CASSLVSAPPQETQYF
TGCGCCAGCAGCTTGGTCTCGGCACCACCACAAGAGACCCAGTACTTC
>.|TRBJ2-3|TRBD2|TRBV29-1
CSVEVRGGARDTQYF
TGCAGCGTTGAAGTGCGCGGGGGGGCCAGAGATACGCAGTATTTT
>.|TRBJ2-5|TRBD2|TRBV5-1
CASSLQPGLAGSQETQYF
TGCGCCAGCAGCTTACAACCGGGACTAGCGGGGAGTCAAGAGACCCAGTACTTC
>few|TRBJ1-3|.|TRBV15
CATSTRLPGDTIYF
TGTGCCACCAGCACTCGCCTCCCGGGGGACACCATATATTTT
>once|TRBJ2-7|.|TRBV6-5
CASSYSRQGLPEQYF
TGTGCCAGCAGTTACTCGAGACAAGGCCTACCCGAGCAGTACTTC
>.|TRBJ2-4|TRBD2|TRBV6-1
CASRTSGGNIQYF
TGTGCCAGCAGGACTAGCGGGGGAAACATTCAGTACTTC
>.|TRBJ1-4|.|TRBV19
CASSIRGTNEKLFF
TGTGCCAGTAGTATCCGGGGAACTAATGAAAAACTGTTTTTT
>.|TRBJ2-5|.|TRBV7-9
CASSLTWETQYF
TGTGCCAGCAGCCTAACGTGGGAGACCCAGTACTTC
>.|TRBJ1-2|.|TRBV16
CASSPNRAYGYTF
TGTGCCAGCAGCCCCAACAGGGCCTATGGCTACACCTTC
>.|TRBJ2-3|.|TRBV19
CASRPRGSLDTQYF
TGTGCCAGTAGACCCCGGGGAAGTCTCGATACGCAGTATTTT
>.|TRBJ2-3|.|TRBV11-2
CASSLGASTDTQYF
TGTGCCAGCAGCTTAGGGGCCAGCACAGATACGCAGTATTTT